The 2 T cell receptor beta chains below all came from one sample that was sequenced in a study of spatial heterogeneity in lung cancer. The time point was: sample taken at primary tumor resection. In each case, whole RNA from tumor, nontumor lung or frozen PBMC was sequenced unsorted. A single record per CDR3 protein comes from TCRdb applying MiXCR to the 5' RACE reads. Of some 11,000 distinct CDR3 sequences detected, roughly an eighth appear once; the ten largest clones hold 2.4%. The specimen was PBMCs, collected at surgery. These receptors came from a female donor with early-stage non-small cell lung cancer.

This clonotype rates as medium-sized (0.01 to 0.1%). The V gene is TRBV30, the J gene TRBJ1-2; unclear D gene. V was trimmed by 1 base and J by 4 bases, leaving 10 bases between them. Per the germline V gene, CDR1 is GTSNPN and CDR2 is SVGIG (reference sequence). There are 13 residues in the CDR3. The CDR3 sequence is CAWSGTALYGYTF. The CDR3 coding sequence is TGTGCCTGGAGTGGCACGGCTCTCTATGGCTACACCTTC.

This clonotype was recorded only once. The V and J genes are TRBV14 and TRBJ2-7; D might be TRBD2 (6 bases). Germline loops: CDR1 SGHDN, CDR2 FVKESK. Trimming took off 4 bases at V and 0 bases at J, with 13 bases between the two ends. This CDR3 has 15 residues. CDR3 region: CASSRRDSLSYEQYF. The CDR3 nucleotides read TGTGCCAGCAGCCGCAGGGACTCGCTCTCCTACGAGCAGTACTTC.